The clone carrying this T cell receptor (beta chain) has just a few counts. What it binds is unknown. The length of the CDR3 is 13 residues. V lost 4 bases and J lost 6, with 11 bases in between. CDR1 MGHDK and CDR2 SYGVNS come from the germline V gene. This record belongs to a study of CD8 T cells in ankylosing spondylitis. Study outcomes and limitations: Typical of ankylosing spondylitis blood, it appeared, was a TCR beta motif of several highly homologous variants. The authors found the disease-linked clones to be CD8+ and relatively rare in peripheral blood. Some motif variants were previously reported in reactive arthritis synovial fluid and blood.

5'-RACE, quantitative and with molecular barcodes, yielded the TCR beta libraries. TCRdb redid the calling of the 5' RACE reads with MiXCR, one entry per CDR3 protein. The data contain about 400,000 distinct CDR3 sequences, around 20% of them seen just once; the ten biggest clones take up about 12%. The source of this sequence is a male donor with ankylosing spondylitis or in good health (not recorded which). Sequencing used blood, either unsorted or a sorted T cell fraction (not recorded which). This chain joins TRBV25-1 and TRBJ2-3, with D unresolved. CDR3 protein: CASSGDSHDTQYF. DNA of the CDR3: TGTGCCAGCAGTGGCGACTCACACGATACGCAGTATTTT.